Following are 21 T cell receptor beta chains from one sample sequenced in a study of OX40 agonist ivuxolimab in advanced cancers. TCRdb keeps only in-frame clones here, not all; method: immunoSEQ multiplex PCR. The sample includes tens of thousands of clones, approximately 86% seen only once; the top ten take roughly 0.9%. Here the sequenced sample was CD4+ or CD8+ T cells sorted from blood, taken in a trial of the OX40 agonist ivuxolimab. The receptors were sampled from an adult with an advanced solid tumor such as melanoma, head and neck, liver or kidney cancer.

The chain joins TRBV14 to TRBJ1-2, with TRBD1 matching over 10 bases. With 1 base clipped from V and 7 bases from J, the junction kept 6 bases outside the gene matches. From germline, CDR1 is SGHDN and CDR2 FVKESK. The CDR3 is 15 residues long. CDR3 region: CASSQASDRGPGYTF. The CDR3 coding sequence is TGTGCCAGCAGCCAAGCCTCTGACAGGGGGCCTGGCTACACCTTC. Together with reference TRBV14 and TRBJ1-2, the CDR3 gives the full variable domain: EAGVTQFPSHSVIEKGQTVTLRCDPISGHDNLYWYRRVMGKEIKFLLHFVKESKQDESGMPNNRFLAERTGGTYSTLKVQPAELEDSGVYFCASSQASDRGPGYTFGSGTRLTVV.

The chain joins TRBV6-1 to TRBJ1-2, with 7 bases identical to TRBD1. This CDR3 spans 15 amino acids. J lost 4 bases, V lost 7 bases, and 12 bases had no gene match. The germline CDR1 and CDR2 sequences are MNHNS and SASEGT. This chain's CDR3 is CASKNTGAQSYGYTF. The CDR3 DNA reads TGTGCCAGCAAAAATACAGGGGCGCAATCCTATGGCTACACCTTC.

The DNA for the CDR3 is TGTGCCAGCAGCCCGACTAGCAGCGGGGAGCTGTTTTTT. Translating it yields CASSPTSSGELFF. The J gene is TRBJ2-2, the V gene TRBV6-1; TRBD2 agrees at 7 bases. Trimming took 6 bases from V and 7 from J; bases not matched to a gene: 5. This CDR3 contains 13 residues. Germline lookup yields CDR1 MNHNS and CDR2 SASEGT.

CDR3 region: CASSPGRGTDTQYF. The CDR3 nucleotides are TGTGCCAGCAGTCCGGGCAGGGGAACAGATACGCAGTATTTT. This chain connects TRBV11-3 to TRBJ2-3; tentatively, D is TRBD1 (6 bases). The CDR3 extends over 14 amino acids. Trimming removed 6 bases at V and 3 bases at J, with 13 bases between. Germline V gene lookup returns CDR1 SGHNT and CDR2 YENEEA.

The V call is TRBV12-5, the J call TRBJ2-3, with D perhaps matching TRBD1 (6 bases). The CDR3 extends over 14 amino acids. The ends were cut back, 4 bases at V and 2 bases at J, with 10 bases in the middle. Germline-derived CDR1 and CDR2 are LGHNT and FRNRAP. CDR3 loop: CASGSHRDTDTQYF. Here the CDR3 DNA reads TGTGCTAGTGGTTCCCACAGGGACACAGATACGCAGTATTTT.

CDR3 in DNA: TGTGCCAGCAGCCCAAGACAGGGGGCCAACTATGGCTACACCTTC. Its translation: CASSPRQGANYGYTF. The rearrangement links TRBV5-8 to TRBJ1-2, with TRBD1 matching over 10 bases. Unmatched junction bases numbered 5, after V lost 4 bases and J lost 2 bases. CDR1 is SGHTS and CDR2 is YDEGEE in the germline V gene. The CDR3 spans 15 residues.

The chain is built from TRBV5-4 and TRBJ2-3; 11 bases are a match to TRBD2. The junction had 7 bases not matched to a gene; V was cut back by 0 bases and J by 1 base. This CDR3 is built from 18 residues. The germline V gene has CDR1 SGHNT and CDR2 YYREEE (reference sequence). The CDR3 DNA is TGTGCCAGCAGCTTGGTTACTAGCGGGAGTATAGGCACAGATACGCAGTATTTT. As protein: CASSLVTSGSIGTDTQYF.

The genes are TRBV7-3 and TRBJ2-1, with 10 bases matching TRBD2. The V gene end was trimmed by 5 bases and the J gene end by 4 bases; junction bases not matched to a gene: 5. This CDR3 is 15 amino acids long. Per the germline V gene, CDR1 is SGHTA and CDR2 is FQGTGA. CDR3 in amino acids: CASSHTSGMYNEQFF. CDR3 DNA sequence: TGTGCCAGCAGCCATACTAGCGGGATGTACAATGAGCAGTTCTTC.

The genes are TRBV2 and TRBJ2-4; 7 bases line up with TRBD1. The CDR3 runs to 15 residues. The V segment lost 4 bases and the J segment 0 bases; nucleotides outside the gene matches: 3. From germline, CDR1 is SNHLY and CDR2 FYNNEI. CDR3 protein: CASSGKGAAKNIQYF. The CDR3 DNA reads as TGTGCCAGCAGTGGGAAGGGGGCAGCCAAAAACATTCAGTACTTC.

The chain is built from TRBV30 and TRBJ1-1, with TRBD1 as a possible D gene (5 bases). Looked up from germline, CDR1 is GTSNPN and CDR2 is SVGIG (reference sequence). The CDR3 covers 14 residues. The V end was cut by 3 bases, the J end by 2 bases, with 13 bases between. Here the CDR3 DNA reads TGTGCCTGGAGACAAGGACACTTTAACACTGAAGCTTTCTTT. Amino acid sequence: CAWRQGHFNTEAFF.

V is TRBV19 and J is TRBJ1-5; 7 bases map to TRBD1. Germline V gene data show CDR1 as LNHDA and CDR2 as SQIVND (reference sequence). Trimming at V came to 9 bases and at J to 5 bases, leaving 10 bases not matched to a gene. CDR3 length: 14 amino acids. CDR3 sequence (DNA): TGTGCCAGCCAGGAGACAGGGATGGATCAGCCCCAGCATTTT. As protein: CASQETGMDQPQHF.

The chain recombines TRBV11-2 with TRBJ2-7; D not certain. CDR1 is SGHAT and CDR2 is FQNNGV in the germline V gene. This CDR3 has 12 amino acids. The ends were cut back, 3 bases at V and 1 base at J, with 4 bases in the middle. Here the CDR3 reads CASSLQSYEQYF. The CDR3 DNA follows: TGTGCCAGCAGCTTGCAATCCTACGAGCAGTACTTC.

CDR3 sequence reads: CASSRGAAYKDEQFF. As DNA, the CDR3 is TGTGCCAGCAGCCGGGGCGCTGCCTACAAGGATGAGCAGTTCTTC. The V gene is TRBV6-6, the J gene TRBJ2-1; D may be TRBD1 or TRBD2 (5 bases each). Trimming took 6 bases from V and 8 from J, leaving 20 bases between them. The CDR3 is 15 residues long. The germline CDR1 and CDR2 sequences are MNHNY and SVGAGI (reference sequence).

The V call is TRBV5-1, the J call TRBJ2-3, with 7 bases fitting TRBD2. Trimming cost V 4 bases and J 0 bases; bases outside gene matches: 8. Looked up from germline, CDR1 is SGHRS and CDR2 is YFSETQ. The CDR3 has 16 residues. DNA of the CDR3: TGCGCCAGCAGCATTCACACTAGCGAAAGCACAGATACGCAGTATTTT. This translates into CASSIHTSESTDTQYF.

The rearrangement joins TRBV16 to TRBJ2-2; 7 bases align to TRBD1. Germline assignment: CDR1 KGHSY and CDR2 FQNENV. CDR3 length: 15 amino acids. The V and J ends lost 0 bases and 10 bases, in that order; junction bases with no gene match: 8. In DNA form, the CDR3 reads TGTGCCAGCAGCCAATCAGCAGGGGGACGGAAGGAGCTGTTTTTT. Translated, it gives CASSQSAGGRKELFF. The whole variable domain, filled in from reference TRBV16 and TRBJ2-2, reads GEEVAQTPKHLVRGEGQKAKLYCAPIKGHSYVFWYQQVLKNEFKFLISFQNENVFDETGMPKERFSAKCLPNSPCSLEIQATKLEDSAVYFCASSQSAGGRKELFFGEGSRLTVL.

V usage is TRBV19 and J usage is TRBJ2-3; 8 bases agree with TRBD2. Trimming cost V 3 bases and J 6 bases; bases outside gene matches: 8. The germline V gene has CDR1 LNHDA and CDR2 SQIVND (reference sequence). The CDR3 sequence is 15 residues long. The CDR3 reads CASSIPAGAQDTQYF. DNA of the CDR3: TGTGCCAGTAGTATTCCAGCGGGGGCCCAGGATACGCAGTATTTT.

The chain has TRBV10-2 and TRBJ1-1; possibly TRBD1 for D (6 bases). This CDR3 is 13 amino acids long. Germline V gene lookup returns CDR1 WSHSY and CDR2 SAAADI. The germline V and J ends were trimmed by 7 bases and 5 bases, with 14 bases remaining between them. The CDR3 sequence is CASKGEGLTEAFF. In DNA form, the CDR3 reads TGCGCCAGCAAGGGGGAGGGACTAACTGAAGCTTTCTTT.

This clone turned up a few times. The chain recombines TRBV19 with TRBJ1-5, with D possibly TRBD1 on 5 matching bases. The CDR3 runs to 14 residues. Germline-derived CDR1 and CDR2 are LNHDA and SQIVND (reference sequence). V lost 7 bases and J lost 3, with 13 bases in between. The CDR3 here is CASKGVRYNQPQHF. DNA of the CDR3: TGTGCCAGTAAAGGGGTCCGCTACAATCAGCCCCAGCATTTT.

This clone was observed a single time. The chain combines TRBV28 with TRBJ1-2; tentative D call: TRBD1 (5 bases). Germline assignment: CDR1 MDHEN and CDR2 SYDVKM. Trimming removed 8 bases from V and 4 bases from J, with 20 bases in between. The CDR3 contains 15 residues. The CDR3 is CASSGKGLIFYGYTF. The CDR3 nucleotides are TGTGCCAGCTCAGGGAAGGGCCTGATTTTCTATGGCTACACCTTC.

This clone was seen more than once but under ten times. CDR3 region: CASSVTLLAGETQYF. CDR3 in DNA: TGTGCCAGCAGCGTAACTCTACTAGCGGGAGAGACCCAGTACTTC. This rearrangement joins TRBV9 to TRBJ2-5, with 9 positions matching TRBD2. The CDR3 has 15 amino acids. Trimming at V came to 1 base and at J to 4 bases, leaving 5 bases not matched to a gene. The V gene's germline CDR1 is SGDLS and CDR2 YYNGEE.

CDR3: CASSSGDTYEQYF. Here the CDR3 DNA reads TGCGCCAGCAGTTCCGGGGATACCTACGAGCAGTACTTC. The V gene is TRBV5-1, the J gene TRBJ2-7, with D possibly matching TRBD2 (5 bases). Per germline, CDR1 SGHRS and CDR2 YFSETQ. This CDR3 contains 13 residues. V shed 5 bases and J shed 2 bases, with 11 bases lying between them.